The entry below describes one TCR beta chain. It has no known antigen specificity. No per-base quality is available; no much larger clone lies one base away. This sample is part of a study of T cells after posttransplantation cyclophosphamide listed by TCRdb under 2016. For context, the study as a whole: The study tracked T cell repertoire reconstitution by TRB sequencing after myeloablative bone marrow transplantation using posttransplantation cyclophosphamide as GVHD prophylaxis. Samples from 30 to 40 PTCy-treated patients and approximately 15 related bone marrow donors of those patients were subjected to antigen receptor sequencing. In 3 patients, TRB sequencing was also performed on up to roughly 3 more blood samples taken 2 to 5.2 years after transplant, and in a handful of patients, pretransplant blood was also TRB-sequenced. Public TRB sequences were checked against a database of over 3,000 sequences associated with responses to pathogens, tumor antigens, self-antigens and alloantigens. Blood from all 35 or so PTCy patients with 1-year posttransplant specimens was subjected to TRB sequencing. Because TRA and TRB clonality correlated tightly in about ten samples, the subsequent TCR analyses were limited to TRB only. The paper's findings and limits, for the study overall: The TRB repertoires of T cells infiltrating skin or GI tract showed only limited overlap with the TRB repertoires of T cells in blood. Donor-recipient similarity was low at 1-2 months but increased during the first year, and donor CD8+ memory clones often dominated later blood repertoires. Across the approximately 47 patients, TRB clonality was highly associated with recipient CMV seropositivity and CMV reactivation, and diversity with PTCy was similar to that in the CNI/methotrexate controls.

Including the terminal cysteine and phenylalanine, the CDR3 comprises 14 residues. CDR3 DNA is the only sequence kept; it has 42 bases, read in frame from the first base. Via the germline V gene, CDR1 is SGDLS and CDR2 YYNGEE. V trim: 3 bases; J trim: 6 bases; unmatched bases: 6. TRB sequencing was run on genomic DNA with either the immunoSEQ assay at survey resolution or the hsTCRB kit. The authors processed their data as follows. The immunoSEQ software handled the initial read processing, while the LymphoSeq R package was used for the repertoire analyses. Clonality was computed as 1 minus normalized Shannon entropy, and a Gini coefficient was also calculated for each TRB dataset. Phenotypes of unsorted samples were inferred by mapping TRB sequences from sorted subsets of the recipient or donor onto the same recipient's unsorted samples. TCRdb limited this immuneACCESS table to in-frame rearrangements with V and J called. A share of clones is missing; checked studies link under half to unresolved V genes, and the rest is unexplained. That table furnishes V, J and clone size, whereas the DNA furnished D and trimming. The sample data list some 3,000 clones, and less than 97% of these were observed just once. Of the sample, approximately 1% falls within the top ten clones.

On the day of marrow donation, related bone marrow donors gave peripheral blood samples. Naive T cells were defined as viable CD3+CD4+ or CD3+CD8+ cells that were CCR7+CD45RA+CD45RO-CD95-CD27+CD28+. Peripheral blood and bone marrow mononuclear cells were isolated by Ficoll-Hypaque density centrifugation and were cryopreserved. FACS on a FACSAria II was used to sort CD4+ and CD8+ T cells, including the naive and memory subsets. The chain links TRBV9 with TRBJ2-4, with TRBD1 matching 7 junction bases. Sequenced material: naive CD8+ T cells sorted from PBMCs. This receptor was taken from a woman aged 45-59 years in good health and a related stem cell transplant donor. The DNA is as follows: TGTGCCAGCAGCGCCGGGACAGTTGTAAACATTCAGTACTTC. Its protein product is CASSAGTVVNIQYF. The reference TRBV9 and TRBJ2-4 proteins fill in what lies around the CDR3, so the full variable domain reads DSGVTQTPKHLITATGQRVTLRCSPRSGDLSVYWYQQSLDQGLQFLIQYYNGEERAKGNILERFSAQQFPDLHSELNLSSLELGDSALYFCASSAGTVVNIQYFGAGTRLSVL.